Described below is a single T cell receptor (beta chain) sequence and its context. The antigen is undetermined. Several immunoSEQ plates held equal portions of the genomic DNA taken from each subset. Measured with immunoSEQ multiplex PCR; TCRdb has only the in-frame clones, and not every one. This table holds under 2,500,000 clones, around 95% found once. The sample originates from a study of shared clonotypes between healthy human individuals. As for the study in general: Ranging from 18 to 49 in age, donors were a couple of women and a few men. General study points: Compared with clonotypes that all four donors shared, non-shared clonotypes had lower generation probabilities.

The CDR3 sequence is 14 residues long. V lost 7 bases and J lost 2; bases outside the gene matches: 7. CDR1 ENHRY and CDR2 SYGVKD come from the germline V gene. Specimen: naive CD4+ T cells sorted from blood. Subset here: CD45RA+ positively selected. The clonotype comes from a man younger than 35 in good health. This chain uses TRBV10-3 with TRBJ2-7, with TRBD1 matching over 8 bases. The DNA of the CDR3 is TGTGCCATCACTAGAGGGACAGGTACCTACGAGCAGTACTTC. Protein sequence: CAITRGTGTYEQYF.